These T cell receptor beta chains were read from a single sample in a study of CD8+ T cells in alopecia areata. Data came from immunoSEQ multiplex PCR; TCRdb stores just in-frame clones and leaves some out. The sample holds some 180,000 clones; 53% are singletons and the top ten take 10% to 14%. The specimen comprised CD8+ T cells sorted from blood, sampled at week 24, from a patient treated with tofacitinib. Source of these receptors: a human donor with alopecia areata. Both conserved end residues are part of each CDR3. Fields, in order: D gene, V gene, J gene, clone size, CDR3 protein, CDR3 DNA. A D gene is named only where the DNA matches it firmly. Where a row states a size, it is once, few, many or the class of an expanded clone; other rows omit it.

D: NA; V: TRBV29-1; J: TRBJ1-2; size: NA; CDR3: CSVEGRAYGYTF; DNA: TGCAGCGTTGAGGGCAGGGCCTATGGCTACACCTTC
D: NA; V: TRBV30; J: TRBJ1-1; size: NA; CDR3: CAWRQGANTEAFF; DNA: TGTGCCTGGAGGCAGGGTGCGAACACTGAAGCTTTCTTT
D: NA; V: TRBV29-1; J: TRBJ2-6; size: few; CDR3: CSVLEEANVLTF; DNA: TGCAGCGTTTTAGAGGAGGCCAACGTCCTGACTTTC
D: NA; V: TRBV4-1; J: TRBJ1-2; size: NA; CDR3: CASSPPGLSGYTF; DNA: TGCGCCAGCAGCCCACCGGGACTCAGCGGCTACACCTTC
D: NA; V: TRBV5-6; J: TRBJ2-7; size: NA; CDR3: CASSQGLGSYEQYF; DNA: TGTGCCAGCAGCCAAGGACTGGGCTCCTACGAGCAGTACTTC
D: NA; V: TRBV30; J: TRBJ2-1; size: NA; CDR3: CAWSVTAYNEQFF; DNA: TGTGCCTGGAGTGTCACAGCTTACAATGAGCAGTTCTTC
D: NA; V: TRBV15; J: TRBJ2-5; size: NA; CDR3: CATSLSGAQETQYF; DNA: TGTGCCACCAGTCTCTCGGGGGCTCAAGAGACCCAGTACTTC
D: NA; V: TRBV15; J: TRBJ2-7; size: NA; CDR3: CATSRNSGYEQYF; DNA: TGTGCCACCAGCAGGAATTCAGGGTACGAGCAGTACTTC
D: NA; V: TRBV6-5; J: TRBJ2-7; size: NA; CDR3: CASSSGTFYEQYF; DNA: TGTGCCAGCAGTTCGGGGACTTTCTACGAGCAGTACTTC
D: TRBD2; V: TRBV2; J: TRBJ2-1; size: NA; CDR3: CASKGGGAIHEQFF; DNA: TGTGCCAGCAAGGGCGGGGGGGCCATCCATGAGCAGTTCTTC
D: TRBD1; V: TRBV29-1; J: TRBJ2-7; size: NA; CDR3: CSVVGGQPSFDEQYF; DNA: TGCAGCGTTGTTGGGGGACAGCCCAGCTTTGACGAGCAGTACTTC
D: NA; V: TRBV29-1; J: TRBJ1-2; size: few; CDR3: CSVSGNYGYTF; DNA: TGCAGCGTCTCCGGTAACTATGGCTACACCTTC
D: TRBD2; V: TRBV6-5; J: TRBJ2-3; size: few; CDR3: CASKGLAGAPDTQYF; DNA: TGTGCCAGCAAGGGATTAGCGGGGGCCCCAGATACGCAGTATTTT
D: TRBD2; V: TRBV4-1; J: TRBJ2-5; size: NA; CDR3: CASSQAGGQETQYF; DNA: TGCGCCAGCAGCCAGGCGGGGGGGCAAGAGACCCAGTACTTC
D: NA; V: TRBV27; J: TRBJ2-7; size: once; CDR3: CASGRSSYEQYF; DNA: TGTGCCAGCGGACGGAGCTCCTACGAGCAGTACTTC
D: NA; V: TRBV29-1; J: TRBJ1-1; size: NA; CDR3: CSVDSVMNTEAFF; DNA: TGCAGCGTTGATTCGGTAATGAACACTGAAGCTTTCTTT
D: NA; V: TRBV27; J: TRBJ2-6; size: few; CDR3: CASSERAGANVLTF; DNA: TGTGCCAGCAGCGAGAGGGCCGGGGCCAACGTCCTGACTTTC
D: TRBD1; V: TRBV30; J: TRBJ2-5; size: NA; CDR3: CAWSDRGQSETQYF; DNA: TGTGCCTGGAGCGACAGGGGGCAATCGGAGACCCAGTACTTC
D: NA; V: TRBV7-9; J: TRBJ1-4; size: NA; CDR3: CASSPMDRGREKLFF; DNA: TGTGCCAGCAGCCCGATGGACAGAGGTCGGGAAAAACTGTTTTTT
D: TRBD2; V: TRBV7-6; J: TRBJ2-5; size: NA; CDR3: CASSLRTGRSLLAGLEETQYF; DNA: TGTGCCAGCAGCTTACGGACGGGGAGGTCCTTGCTAGCGGGGTTGGAGGAGACCCAGTACTTC
D: NA; V: TRBV5-1; J: TRBJ1-6; size: once; CDR3: CASSLKTAYNSPLHF; DNA: TGCGCCAGCAGCTTAAAAACAGCCTATAATTCACCCCTCCACTTT
D: TRBD2; V: TRBV19; J: TRBJ2-1; size: NA; CDR3: CASGEGGLAGILGEQFF; DNA: TGTGCCAGTGGTGAAGGTGGGCTAGCGGGGATCTTAGGTGAGCAGTTCTTC
D: TRBD1; V: TRBV27; J: TRBJ2-2; size: few; CDR3: CASSLGAGGTGELFF; DNA: TGTGCCAGCAGCCTCGGAGCAGGGGGCACCGGGGAGCTGTTTTTT
D: NA; V: TRBV6-6; J: TRBJ2-7; size: few; CDR3: CASSLGDYEQYF; DNA: TGTGCCAGCAGTTTGGGGGACTACGAGCAGTACTTC
D: TRBD1; V: TRBV27; J: TRBJ2-7; size: NA; CDR3: CASSLTGESSSYEQYF; DNA: TGTGCCAGCAGCCTGACAGGGGAAAGTAGCTCCTACGAGCAGTACTTC
D: TRBD2; V: TRBV4-3; J: TRBJ2-3; size: NA; CDR3: CASSQDLAGRADTQYF; DNA: TGCGCCAGCAGCCAAGACTTAGCGGGGAGAGCAGATACGCAGTATTTT
D: NA; V: TRBV29-1; J: TRBJ2-3; size: NA; CDR3: CSVVTDTQYF; DNA: TGCAGCGTTGTGACAGATACGCAGTATTTT
D: NA; V: TRBV29-1; J: TRBJ2-5; size: few; CDR3: CSVEVGGAETQYF; DNA: TGCAGCGTTGAAGTTGGAGGGGCCGAGACCCAGTACTTC
D: NA; V: TRBV2; J: TRBJ2-1; size: NA; CDR3: CASSEEGRNNEQFF; DNA: TGTGCCAGCAGTGAAGAGGGCAGGAACAATGAGCAGTTCTTC
D: TRBD2; V: TRBV10-2; J: TRBJ2-1; size: few; CDR3: CASSEVGRGGQYEQFF; DNA: TGCGCCAGCAGTGAGGTCGGGCGGGGGGGCCAGTATGAGCAGTTCTTC
D: NA; V: TRBV11-3; J: TRBJ1-1; size: few; CDR3: CASSFDLDSTEAFF; DNA: TGTGCCAGCAGCTTTGACTTGGACAGCACTGAAGCTTTCTTT